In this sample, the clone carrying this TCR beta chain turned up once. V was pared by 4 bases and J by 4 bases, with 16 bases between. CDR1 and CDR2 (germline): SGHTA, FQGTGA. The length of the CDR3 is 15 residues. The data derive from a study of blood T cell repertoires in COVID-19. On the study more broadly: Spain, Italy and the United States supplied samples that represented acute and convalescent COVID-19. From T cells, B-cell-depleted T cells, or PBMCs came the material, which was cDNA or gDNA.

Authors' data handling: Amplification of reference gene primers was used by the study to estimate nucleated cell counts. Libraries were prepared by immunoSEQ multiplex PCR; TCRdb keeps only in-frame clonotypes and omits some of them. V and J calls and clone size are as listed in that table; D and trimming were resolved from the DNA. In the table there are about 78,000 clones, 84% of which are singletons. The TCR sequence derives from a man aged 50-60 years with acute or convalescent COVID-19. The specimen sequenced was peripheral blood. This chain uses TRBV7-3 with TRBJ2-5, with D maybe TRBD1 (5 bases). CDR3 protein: CASSYGSGQPETQYF. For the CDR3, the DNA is TGTGCCAGCAGCTATGGGTCTGGACAACCAGAGACCCAGTACTTC. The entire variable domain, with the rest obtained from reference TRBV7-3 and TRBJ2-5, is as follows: GAGVSQTPSNKVTEKGKYVELRCDPISGHTALYWYRQSLGQGPEFLIYFQGTGAADDSGLPNDRFFAVRPEGSVSTLKIQRTERGDSAVYLCASSYGSGQPETQYFGPGTRLLVL.